A selection of T cell receptor beta chains follows, all from one sample in a study of blood T cells in healthy people across ages. TCRdb re-analysed the 5' RACE reads in MiXCR, keeping a single row per CDR3 protein. The repertoire has approximately 690,000 distinct CDR3 sequences, over 40% of them found once; the top ten carry about 32%. Material for sequencing was blood. These receptors were obtained from an elderly man in good health. CDR3s include the opening cysteine and the closing phenylalanine or tryptophan. The D gene is left open where the match is weak. Not all rows give a size; the values are once, few, many and, for expanded clones, a class.

d_call clone_size j_call v_call cdr3_nt cdr3_aa
TRBD2 . TRBJ2-1 TRBV20-1 TGCAGTGCTAGACCTAGCGGGGATGTAAACTCCTACAATGAGCAGTTCTTC CSARPSGDVNSYNEQFF
. . TRBJ2-7 TRBV5-4 TGTGCCAGCAACCCGGGAGACTCCTACGAGCAGTACTTC CASNPGDSYEQYF
. . TRBJ2-3 TRBV6-5 TGTGCCAGCAGTTACAGTTCGGGAGTGCAAGATACGCAGTATTTT CASSYSSGVQDTQYF
TRBD2 few TRBJ2-7 TRBV28 TGTGCCAGCAGTCTTTTTGGGACAGATGGGACTAGCGGGAGGGCCAGACTCTACGAGCAGTACTTC CASSLFGTDGTSGRARLYEQYF
. . TRBJ2-7 TRBV27 TGTGCCAGCAGTCCTCTAGTTGGGGCCGACATCTCCTACGAGCAGTACTTC CASSPLVGADISYEQYF
. few TRBJ2-1 TRBV4-3 TGCGCCAGCAGCCAAGTAGTTGGCCGGGTGAATGAGCAGTTCTTC CASSQVVGRVNEQFF
TRBD2 few TRBJ2-3 TRBV20-1 TGCAGTGCTACCTCTGGGTCTAGCGGGAGCTCCCTCAGCACAGATACGCAGTATTTT CSATSGSSGSSLSTDTQYF
. few TRBJ1-2 TRBV5-1 TGCGCCAGCAGCACGGGACACAGGATGGATGGCTACACCTTC CASSTGHRMDGYTF
TRBD2 many TRBJ2-4 TRBV12-5 TGTGCTAGTGGTTTAGGCGGGGGTTACATTCAGTACTTC CASGLGGGYIQYF
TRBD2 . TRBJ2-1 TRBV28 TGTGCCAGCAGTTTGGGGATAGCGGGATTGACCTACAATGAGCAGTTCTTC CASSLGIAGLTYNEQFF
. . TRBJ1-3 TRBV20-1 TGCAGTGCGCCCGACCGGAGGGGCGGAAACACCATATATTTT CSAPDRRGGNTIYF
. . TRBJ2-7 TRBV30 TGTGCCTGGAGTACTTCCACGGGGGGCGCGAATAGGGAGCAGTACTTC CAWSTSTGGANREQYF
. many TRBJ2-1 TRBV5-1 TGTGCCAGCAGCTTAAGACAGAGCTCCTACAATGAGCAGTTCTTC CASSLRQSSYNEQFF
. . TRBJ1-2 TRBV6-5 TGTGCCAGCAGTAGGGGACAACTCTACAATAACTGTGGCTACACCTTC CASSRGQLYNNCGYTF
. . TRBJ2-7 TRBV7-2 TGTGCCAGCAGCTTAGGTAACGGCCGAGGGTACGAGCAGTACTTC CASSLGNGRGYEQYF
. . TRBJ2-1 TRBV7-2 TGTGCCAGCACCCGGGACCCGGTGGGGAATGAGCAGTTCTTC CASTRDPVGNEQFF
TRBD1 few TRBJ2-5 TRBV28 TGTGCCAGTCAGACAGGGGGCTTGGCGACCCAGTACTTC CASQTGGLATQYF
. . TRBJ2-3 TRBV20-1 TGCAGTGCTAGGGAGCGGTCCACAGATACGCAGTATTTT CSARERSTDTQYF
TRBD1 once TRBJ2-5 TRBV24-1 TGTGCCACCACCGGGACAGGTGGAGAGACCCAGTACTTC CATTGTGGETQYF
. . TRBJ2-1 TRBV20-1 TGCAGTGCTCTCCAAGGCACCTACAATGAGCAGTTCTTC CSALQGTYNEQFF
TRBD2 many TRBJ2-1 TRBV6-5 TGTGCCAGCAGTAAAGGACTAGCGACGTTCTTC CASSKGLATFF
TRBD2 . TRBJ2-7 TRBV7-2 TGTGCCAGCAACCCGGCGGGAGGCTCCTACAATGAGCAGTACTTC CASNPAGGSYNEQYF
. few TRBJ2-5 TRBV5-1 TGCGCCAGCAGCTTGGCCTCGACAAACCAAGAGACCCAGTACTTC CASSLASTNQETQYF
. many TRBJ2-3 TRBV20-1 TGCAGTGCTGGGCGTGGGGGGATCAGCACAGATACGCAGTATTTT CSAGRGGISTDTQYF
. many TRBJ2-5 TRBV5-1 TGCGCCAGCAGCCCCGGGACACTCCAAGAGACCCAGTACTTC CASSPGTLQETQYF
. few TRBJ1-1 TRBV28 TGTGCCAGCAGTTTGGAGGGACACGGGAACACTGAAGCTTTCTTT CASSLEGHGNTEAFF
. many TRBJ2-3 TRBV7-9 TGTGCCAGCAGCTTAGCTGACCGAACAGATACGCAGTATTTT CASSLADRTDTQYF
. . TRBJ1-5 TRBV5-8 TGTGCCAGCAGATTCCCGGGGGTCGGCAATCAGCCCCAGCATTTT CASRFPGVGNQPQHF
. few TRBJ1-6 TRBV7-9 TGTGCCAGCAGGCCGAGGGGTTCGGGTAATTCACCCCTCCACTTT CASRPRGSGNSPLHF
. many TRBJ2-7 TRBV15 TGTGCCACCAGCAGGCAGACTTCGGGGACCTACGAGCAGTACTTC CATSRQTSGTYEQYF
. few TRBJ2-7 TRBV7-9 TGTGCCAGCAGCTTAGTATCTCCTCCCTACGAGCAGTACTTC CASSLVSPPYEQYF
TRBD2 . TRBJ2-7 TRBV12-3/TRBV12-4 TGTGCCAGCAGTTTAGCGAGGCCTAGCGGGAGGGCCGAGCAGTACTTC CASSLARPSGRAEQYF
TRBD1 once TRBJ1-5 TRBV7-9 TGTGCCAACAGCTCCGGGACAGGGTCCCGGCAGCCCCAGCATTTT CANSSGTGSRQPQHF
TRBD1 . TRBJ2-1 TRBV9 TGTGCCAGCAGCTCCCGGACAGGGGAAGATGAGCAGTTCTTC CASSSRTGEDEQFF
. . TRBJ1-2 TRBV7-8 TGTGCCAGCAGCCCTGGTACCAGGGCTGGGGGGTATGGCTACACCTTC CASSPGTRAGGYGYTF
. . TRBJ2-5 TRBV29-1 TGCAGCGTTGATTCCGCGGGAAGCTACAATGAGCAGTACTTC CSVDSAGSYNEQYF
. few TRBJ2-5 TRBV5-8 TGTGCCAGCAGCTTGGTCGGGGACCAAGAGACCCAGTACTTC CASSLVGDQETQYF
. . TRBJ2-7 TRBV5-1 TGCGCCAGCAGCATCGGGCCTGACTACGAGCAGTACTTC CASSIGPDYEQYF
TRBD1 . TRBJ2-1 TRBV12-3/TRBV12-4 TGTGCCAGCAGTTTATATGGGGGACAGGGGGTGTACAATGAGCAGTTCTTC CASSLYGGQGVYNEQFF
TRBD1 . TRBJ1-2 TRBV6-6 TGTGCCAGCAGTTATGACAGGGAGAATGGAGGCTACACCTTC CASSYDRENGGYTF
. . TRBJ2-4 TRBV10-2 TGCGCCAGCAGTGAGTCGGAAGTTAGCGAAATTAAAAACATTCAGTACTTC CASSESEVSEIKNIQYF
. . TRBJ2-4 TRBV20-1 TGCAGTGCTAGCGGGAGCGGAAACATTCAGTACTTC CSASGSGNIQYF
TRBD1 few TRBJ2-7 TRBV4-3 TGCGCCAGCAGCCAAGGACTGGACAGGCCAGCCTACGAGCAGTACTTC CASSQGLDRPAYEQYF
TRBD2 few TRBJ2-7 TRBV27 TGTGCCAGCAGTTTGGGGACTAGCGGGAGCTCCTACAATGAGCAGTACTTC CASSLGTSGSSYNEQYF
TRBD2 once TRBJ2-7 TRBV5-1 TGCGCCAGCAGCGCGGGGGCGGGGGGCCCCTACGAGCAGTACTTC CASSAGAGGPYEQYF
TRBD1 . TRBJ1-1 TRBV27 TGTGCCAGCAGTTTAAGGCTAGCGACAGGGAGAATGAACACTGAAGCTTTCTTT CASSLRLATGRMNTEAFF